This T cell receptor (beta chain) was sequenced during a study of blood T cell repertoires in COVID-19. Study-level background: PBMCs, B-cell-depleted T cells, or T cells were the source of the cDNA or gDNA that made up the material.

In the study's own analysis: Reference gene primer amplification gave nucleated cell count estimates. Repertoires were generated with immunoSEQ multiplex PCR, while TCRdb's copy carries only in-frame clones and drops some. V and J calls and clone size are as listed in that table; D and trimming were resolved from the DNA. The table has some 190,000 clones, 80% to 90% seen once; the top ten hold around 4.9%. This CDR3 has 16 residues. V gave up 8 bases and J gave up 0 bases, with 16 bases separating them. Germline loops: CDR1 LNHNV, CDR2 YYDKDF (reference sequence). The receptor's source is an elderly woman with acute or convalescent COVID-19. The rearrangement links TRBV15 to TRBJ2-2, with TRBD1 as a possible D gene (6 bases). Sample: peripheral blood. The CDR3 coding sequence is TGTGCCACCGCTGAATCGGGACACGCGAACACCGGGGAGCTGTTTTTT. Translating gives CATAESGHANTGELFF.